This T cell receptor beta chain appears in the sequencing data of a study of regulatory T cells in long-lasting Graves disease. Study results and limitations: Not thyroid tissue but only peripheral blood was studied. TCR diversity was lower in persistent than newly diagnosed Graves' disease.

Time point defined: newly diagnosed GD, antithyroid drugs for less than 3 months. RNA from PBMCs was the source of the TCR library. The TCR beta library used iRepertoire HTBI primers with Arm-PCR amplification of CDR3. Each CDR3 protein gets one entry after TCRdb re-called the multiplex PCR reads with MiXCR. The table includes fewer than 550,000 distinct CDR3 sequences, roughly 16% detected once. Germline values: CDR1 SEHNR, CDR2 FQNEAQ (reference sequence). The CDR3 length is 14 residues. V dropped 4 bases and J dropped 9 bases, with 16 bases sitting between them. In regard to this clonotype: Antigen: not known.

This same sample was also taken into another study, of T cells in Graves' hyperthyroidism and ophthalmopathy. That report notes: Ophthalmopathy was separated from stable hyperthyroidism by a 13 V-J model.

The sequenced sample was peripheral blood mononuclear cells (PBMCs), obtained at new diagnosis, from a patient treated with antithyroid drugs. The receptor comes from a woman aged 35 to 59 with Graves disease. This chain connects TRBV7-9 to TRBJ1-5, with D possibly being TRBD1 (5 bases). In DNA form, the CDR3 reads TGTGCCAGCAGCTCAACCTGGGGGGATACGCCCCAGCATTTT. Protein: CASSSTWGDTPQHF. Full variable domain (rest looked up from reference TRBV7-9 and TRBJ1-5): DTGVSQNPRHKITKRGQNVTFRCDPISEHNRLYWYRQTLGQGPEFLTYFQNEAQLEKSRLLSDRFSAERPKGSFSTLEIQRTEQGDSAMYLCASSSTWGDTPQHFGDGTRLSIL.